The present T cell receptor beta chain was sequenced within a study of CD8 T cells in Susac syndrome. Study-level information: Eight or nine of the sequenced Susac syndrome patients were in remission, and more than 5 had active disease. Study outcomes and limitations: Expansion of Susac CD8+ clones peaked in TEMRA cells and in active patients.

V was trimmed by 1 base and J by 5 bases, leaving 13 bases between them. The CDR3 sequence is 15 residues long. Germline loops: CDR1 SGHRS, CDR2 YFSETQ. To note about this clonotype: Antigen unknown.

Reverse transcription of about 0.5 to 1 ug RNA was carried out with random hexamers. TCRdb itself ran the immunoSEQ multiplex PCR reads through MiXCR, one entry per CDR3 protein. The sample gives around 53,000 distinct CDR3 sequences, more than 85% of which show up once; 0.75% is in the top ten. Sequencing of TCR beta covered CD8+ and CD4+ T cells obtained from blood. TEMRA cells were FACS-enriched, unlike CD8+ and CD4+ T cells, which were negatively isolated. The chain is built from TRBV5-1 and TRBJ2-1, with D tentatively TRBD1 (6 bases). The TCR originated in a human donor with Susac syndrome. Sequenced sample: CD8+ T cells from PBMCs. CDR3 protein: CASSLRLGANNEQFF. The CDR3 nucleotides read TGCGCCAGCAGCTTGAGGTTGGGGGCCAACAATGAGCAGTTCTTC.